This T cell receptor (beta chain) comes out of a study of blood T cell repertoires in COVID-19. Overall study: Acute and convalescent COVID-19 samples came from the United States, Italy and Spain. Sources were T cells, B-cell-depleted T cells, or PBMCs; the material itself was cDNA or gDNA.

This table comes from immunoSEQ multiplex PCR, and its TCRdb copy is limited to in-frame clones, with some not included. This table holds under 250,000 clones, about 86% found once. Germline CDR1 and CDR2: MNHNY and SVGAGI (reference sequence). Deletions cut 5 bases from V and 1 base from J, with 8 bases between. CDR3 length: 13 residues. Sequenced: peripheral blood. The sequence was obtained from a man aged 35-49 years with active or convalescent COVID-19. The chain is built from TRBV6-6 and TRBJ1-1, with no clear D. The CDR3: CASSLRQNTEAFF. For the CDR3, the DNA is TGTGCCAGCAGTCTCCGACAGAACACTGAAGCTTTCTTT.